This TCR beta chain is drawn from a study of tumor-infiltrating lymphocytes in primary liver carcinoma. Study details: These were node-negative, non-metastatic T1-T3 tumors of roughly 4.2 to 11 cm. General study findings and limits: Among the pair types, tumor region pairs showed more overlap than tumor-adjacent and tumor-blood pairs.

Researchers generated TCR beta cDNA from roughly 500 ng of total RNA, relying on a constant-region primer. Three nested multiplex PCR rounds, a slightly modified ARM-PCR, produced the libraries for TCR beta. The first two PCR rounds, around 10 cycles each, used TRBV1-TRBV30 forward primers and a C-beta reverse primer. Each CDR3 protein gets one entry after TCRdb re-called the multiplex PCR reads with MiXCR. Among about 190,000 distinct CDR3 sequences, approximately 86% were seen once, and the ten largest hold around a sixth. From unsorted bulk tissue weighing roughly 18-31 mg, DNA and RNA were co-extracted. Each participant had primary liver carcinoma, and surgical resection was the treatment. V was shortened by 7 bases and J by 1 base, with 12 bases between the two germline ends. This CDR3 is built from 15 residues. Germline V gene sequence: CDR1 KGHDR, CDR2 SFDVKD. As for this clonotype: Its specificity is unknown.

The TCR originated in a man aged 40-49 years with primary liver carcinoma and hepatitis B virus infection. The gene calls are TRBV24-1 and TRBJ2-2; D is perhaps TRBD1 (6 bases). Sequencing was performed on tumor tissue from primary liver carcinoma. Written as DNA, the CDR3 is TGTGCCACCAGACCCGGGACATTGAACACCGGGGAGCTGTTTTTT. It is translated as CATRPGTLNTGELFF.